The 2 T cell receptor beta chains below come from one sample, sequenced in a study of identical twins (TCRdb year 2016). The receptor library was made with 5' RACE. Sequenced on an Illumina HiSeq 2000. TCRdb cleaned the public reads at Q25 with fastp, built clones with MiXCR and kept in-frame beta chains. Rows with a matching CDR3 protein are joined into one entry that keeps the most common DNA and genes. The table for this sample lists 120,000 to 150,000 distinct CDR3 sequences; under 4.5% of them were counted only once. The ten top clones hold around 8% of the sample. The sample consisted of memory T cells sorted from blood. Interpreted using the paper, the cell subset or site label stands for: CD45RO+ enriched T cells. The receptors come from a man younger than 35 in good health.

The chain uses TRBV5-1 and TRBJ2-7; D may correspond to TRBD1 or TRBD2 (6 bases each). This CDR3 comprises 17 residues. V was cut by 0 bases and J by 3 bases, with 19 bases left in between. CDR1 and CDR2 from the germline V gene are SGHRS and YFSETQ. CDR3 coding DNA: TGCGCCAGCAGCTTGGCCCCCGGGGGCCGTAGTAGCTACGAGCAGTACTTC. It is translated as CASSLAPGGRSSYEQYF.

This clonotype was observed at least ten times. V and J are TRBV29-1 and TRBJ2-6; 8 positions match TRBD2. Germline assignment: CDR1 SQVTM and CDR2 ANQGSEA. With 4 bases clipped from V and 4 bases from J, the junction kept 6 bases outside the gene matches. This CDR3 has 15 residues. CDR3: CSVGGAGAGANVLTF. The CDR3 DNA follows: TGCAGCGTTGGAGGAGCGGGAGCAGGGGCCAACGTCCTGACTTTC.